This T cell receptor beta chain stems from a study of PD-L1 blockade in urothelial cancer. Study context: Male sex and bladder-origin urothelial cancer characterized about 85% of the 29 patients. Samples of blood were analyzed 3 weeks (second dose) and 6 weeks after treatment start.

This sample's time point: pretreatment peripheral blood. Clones were sequenced by immunoSEQ multiplex PCR, and TCRdb holds only the in-frame ones, with some missing. The table records 100,000 to 150,000 clones, 84% of them present only once. The sequencing here drew on PBMCs, taken around atezolizumab (anti-PD-L1) treatment. The source is a man between 50 and 59 years old with urothelial cancer.

CDR3 nucleotides: TGCGCCAGCAGCTTGGTTCCAGGGATGTACGAGCAGTACTTC. Translation gives CASSLVPGMYEQYF. The chain uses TRBV5-1 and TRBJ2-7, with a tentative D call TRBD1 (5 bases). From germline, CDR1 is SGHRS and CDR2 YFSETQ. Trimming took off 0 bases at V and 4 bases at J, with 11 bases between the two ends. This CDR3 region has 14 residues.